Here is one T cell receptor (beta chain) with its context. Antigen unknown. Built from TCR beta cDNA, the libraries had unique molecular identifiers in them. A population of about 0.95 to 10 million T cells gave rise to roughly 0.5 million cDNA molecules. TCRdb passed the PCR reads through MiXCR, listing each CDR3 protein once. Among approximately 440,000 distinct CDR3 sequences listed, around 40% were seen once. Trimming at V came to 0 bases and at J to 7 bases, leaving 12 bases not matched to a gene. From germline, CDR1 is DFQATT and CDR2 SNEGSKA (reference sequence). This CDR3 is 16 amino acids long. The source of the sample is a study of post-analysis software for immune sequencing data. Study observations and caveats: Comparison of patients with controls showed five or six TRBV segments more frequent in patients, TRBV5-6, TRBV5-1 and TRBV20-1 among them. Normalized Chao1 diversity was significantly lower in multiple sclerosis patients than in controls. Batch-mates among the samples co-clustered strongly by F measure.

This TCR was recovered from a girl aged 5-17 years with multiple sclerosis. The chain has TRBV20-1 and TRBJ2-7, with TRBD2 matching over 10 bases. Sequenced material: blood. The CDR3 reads CSARDGLAGDSNEQYF. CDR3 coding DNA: TGCAGTGCTAGAGACGGGCTAGCGGGAGATTCTAATGAGCAGTACTTC.